Below, 32 T cell receptor beta chains from the same sample are listed, as sequenced in a study of PD-L1 blockade in urothelial cancer. The repertoire was sequenced with immunoSEQ multiplex PCR; TCRdb's copy has only in-frame clones and lacks some. The data contain tens of thousands of clones, more than 65% of them singletons. Sequencing used PBMCs, obtained around atezolizumab (anti-PD-L1) treatment. The receptors shown here come from a man aged 70-80 years with urothelial cancer.

The chain is built from TRBV7-9 and TRBJ1-2; weak D call: TRBD1 (5 bases). Germline V lookup: CDR1 SEHNR, CDR2 FQNEAQ (reference sequence). CDR3 size: 13 residues. Trimming removed 5 bases at V and 4 bases at J, with 11 bases between. Here the CDR3 DNA reads TGTGCCAGCAGCCTGACAGTGGGCTATGGCTACACCTTC. It codes for CASSLTVGYGYTF.

The chain couples TRBV11-1 to TRBJ1-1; D remains ambiguous. Germline assignment: CDR1 SGHAT and CDR2 FQDESV (reference sequence). CDR3 length equals 15 residues. Trimming removed 0 bases from V and 5 bases from J, with 13 bases in between. The CDR3 protein is CASSLAPGRGTEAFF. The CDR3 bases are TGTGCCAGCAGCTTAGCCCCCGGGAGAGGGACTGAAGCTTTCTTT.

A single count supports this clone. This rearrangement joins TRBV5-6 to TRBJ2-2; TRBD1 matches 8 bases. Germline trimming cut 1 base from V and 2 bases from J; bases unmatched to any gene: 4. This CDR3 region has 16 residues. Germline CDR1 reads SGHDT; CDR2 reads YYEEEE. CDR3 sequence (DNA): TGTGCCAGCAGCTTGCTGGGACAGGCTAACACCGGGGAGCTGTTTTTT. Translating it yields CASSLLGQANTGELFF. Looking up the rest from reference TRBV5-6 and TRBJ2-2 gives the full variable domain: DAGVTQSPTHLIKTRGQQVTLRCSPKSGHDTVSWYQQALGQGPQFIFQYYEEEERQRGNFPDRFSGHQFPNYSSELNVNALLLGDSALYLCASSLLGQANTGELFFGEGSRLTVL.

V and J are TRBV14 and TRBJ2-2, with unresolved D. This CDR3 is 15 amino acids long. The V end was cut by 1 base, the J end by 8 bases, with 14 bases between. CDR1 is SGHDN and CDR2 is FVKESK in the germline V gene. In DNA form, the CDR3 reads TGTGCCAGCAGCCAAGCCCAGACGCGGAAAGGGGAGCTGTTTTTT. This translates into CASSQAQTRKGELFF.

This chain connects TRBV9 to TRBJ2-3; 9 bases line up with TRBD2. V gave up 0 bases and J gave up 2 bases; unmatched junction bases: 4. CDR3 length: 16 amino acids. CDR1 and CDR2 (germline): SGDLS, YYNGEE. The CDR3 bases are TGTGCCAGCAGCGTAGTCTCTAGCGGGGCCACAGATACGCAGTATTTT. It translates to CASSVVSSGATDTQYF.

This clone has just one count. This chain uses TRBV6-4 with TRBJ1-4; D uncertain. This CDR3 has 13 amino acids. The germline V gene has CDR1 MRHNA and CDR2 SNTAGT. The V and J ends lost 9 bases and 5 bases respectively, with 13 bases between them. In DNA form, the CDR3 reads TGTGCCAGAGCTATGGGCAGGAATGAAAAACTGTTTTTT. It specifies CARAMGRNEKLFF.

This clone was seen only once. V and J are TRBV28 and TRBJ1-5; D unresolved. Germline values: CDR1 MDHEN, CDR2 SYDVKM. With 4 bases removed from V and 7 bases from J, the gap between germline ends came to 8 bases. The CDR3 loop spans 12 amino acids. The CDR3 coding sequence is TGTGCCAGCAGTTCGCAGTACCAGCCCCAGCATTTT. Its translation is CASSSQYQPQHF.

DNA for the CDR3: TGCGCCAGCAGCTTCGGACGGGATCAAGAGACCCAGTACTTC. Encoded protein: CASSFGRDQETQYF. The chain couples TRBV5-1 to TRBJ2-5; tentatively, D is TRBD2 (5 bases). The germline V gene has CDR1 SGHRS and CDR2 YFSETQ. V gave up 2 bases and J gave up 2 bases, with 10 bases separating them. The CDR3 contains 14 residues.

CDR3 region: CASSLRENTDTQYF. CDR3 sequence (DNA): TGCGCCAGCAGCTTACGGGAGAACACAGATACGCAGTATTTT. This chain connects TRBV5-1 to TRBJ2-3, with D possibly matching TRBD2 (6 bases). V lost 2 bases and J lost 2, with 9 bases in between. The CDR3 consists of 14 residues. CDR1 is SGHRS, CDR2 YFSETQ, per germline.

This clone has a handful of counts. This chain connects TRBV2 to TRBJ1-2; 8 nucleotides match TRBD1. V trimming: 6 bases; J trimming: 1 base; junction bases outside the gene matches: 13. From germline, CDR1 is SNHLY and CDR2 FYNNEI. This CDR3 region has 17 residues. In DNA, the CDR3 is TGTGCCAGCAGGTTCCCGGGACAGGCTAGCCTTAACTATGGCTACACCTTC. This sequence encodes CASRFPGQASLNYGYTF.

V and J are TRBV6-1 and TRBJ2-3; TRBD1 matches 7 bases. The CDR3 extends over 13 amino acids. Germline assignment: CDR1 MNHNS and CDR2 SASEGT. Unmatched junction bases numbered 3, after V lost 4 bases and J lost 5 bases. CDR3 sequence reads: CASSGTGLDTQYF. As DNA, the CDR3 is TGTGCCAGCAGTGGGACAGGTTTAGATACGCAGTATTTT.

The CDR3 sequence: CAISESRGLSSYEQYF. The DNA of the CDR3 is TGTGCCATCAGTGAGTCGAGGGGACTAAGCTCCTACGAGCAGTACTTC. This rearrangement joins TRBV10-3 to TRBJ2-7; 7 bases align to TRBD2. V lost 0 bases to trimming and J lost 0 bases; unmatched junction nucleotides: 5. The CDR3 runs to 16 residues. The germline gives CDR1 ENHRY, CDR2 SYGVKD.

The chain recombines TRBV14 with TRBJ2-1; no reliable D call. Germline-derived CDR1 and CDR2 are SGHDN and FVKESK. This CDR3 contains 13 residues. The germline V and J ends were trimmed by 4 bases and 0 bases, with 4 bases remaining between them. The CDR3 region is CASSPRSYNEQFF. DNA of the CDR3: TGTGCCAGCAGCCCCCGCTCCTACAATGAGCAGTTCTTC.

This chain joins TRBV18 and TRBJ1-1; D not resolved. Germline V CDR1 and CDR2: KGHSH, LQKENI. The CDR3 sequence is 15 residues long. The V end was cut by 5 bases, the J end by 1 base, with 14 bases between. CDR3 sequence (DNA): TGTGCCAGCTCATCGGCGGGGAGGGCGAACACTGAAGCTTTCTTT. Its translation is CASSSAGRANTEAFF. Filled out from reference TRBV18 and TRBJ1-1, the complete variable domain reads NAGVMQNPRHLVRRRGQEARLRCSPMKGHSHVYWYRQLPEEGLKFMVYLQKENIIDESGMPKERFSAEFPKEGPSILRIQQVVRGDSAAYFCASSSAGRANTEAFFGQGTRLTVV.

V and J are TRBV5-4 and TRBJ2-5; 7 bases line up with TRBD2. CDR3 length: 14 amino acids. V was pared by 2 bases and J by 5 bases, with 6 bases of the junction left unmatched. In germline, CDR1 is SGHNT, CDR2 YYREEE (reference sequence). The CDR3 reads CASSFAGVGETQYF. Here the CDR3 DNA reads TGTGCCAGCAGCTTCGCGGGAGTAGGGGAGACCCAGTACTTC.

The chain has TRBV28 and TRBJ1-2; D unclear. Germline CDR1 reads MDHEN; CDR2 reads SYDVKM. Between the trimmed V and J ends, which lost 4 bases and 6 bases, there was a span of 9 bases. The CDR3 consists of 12 residues. CDR3 coding DNA: TGTGCCAGCAGTTCAGGTTATGATGGCTACACCTTC. It is translated as CASSSGYDGYTF.

V usage is TRBV29-1 and J usage is TRBJ2-7; the match to TRBD2 covers 11 bases. V shed 7 bases and J 4 bases; nucleotides not matched to a gene: 15. The germline V gene encodes CDR1 SQVTM and CDR2 ANQGSEA. This CDR3 comprises 16 residues. The CDR3 sequence is CSARGTSGSPEYEQYF. CDR3 nucleotide sequence: TGCAGCGCTAGGGGAACTAGCGGGAGCCCCGAATACGAGCAGTACTTC.

The V and J genes are TRBV4-1 and TRBJ2-7; TRBD1 matches at 10 bases. The CDR3 is 15 amino acids. Unmatched junction bases numbered 4, after V lost 3 bases and J lost 2 bases. Germline lookup yields CDR1 MGHRA and CDR2 YSYEKL. The CDR3 DNA follows: TGCGCCAGCAGCCATGTGACAGGGGGCCCCTACGAGCAGTACTTC. As protein: CASSHVTGGPYEQYF.

The chain combines TRBV4-1 with TRBJ2-2, with a tentative D call TRBD1 (5 bases). The CDR3 runs 14 residues. Trimming took 8 bases from V and 0 from J, leaving 10 bases between them. Germline CDR1 MGHRA, CDR2 YSYEKL. This chain's CDR3 is CASGVGPNTGELFF. Here the CDR3 DNA reads TGCGCCAGCGGAGTGGGGCCGAACACCGGGGAGCTGTTTTTT.

V and J are TRBV6-1 and TRBJ2-1; TRBD1 might be the D (6 bases). The CDR3 loop spans 16 amino acids. V lost 4 bases, J lost 0 bases, and 13 bases lay in between. Germline loops: CDR1 MNHNS, CDR2 SASEGT. The CDR3 DNA reads TGTGCCAGCAGTGCCCGAGACAGGATCTCCTACAATGAGCAGTTCTTC. Translation gives CASSARDRISYNEQFF.

V is TRBV5-4 and J is TRBJ2-1; tentatively, D is TRBD2 (6 bases). This CDR3 has 15 residues. The germline gives CDR1 SGHNT, CDR2 YYREEE (reference sequence). V was shortened by 4 bases and J by 0 bases, with 11 bases between the two germline ends. The CDR3, as DNA: TGTGCCAGCAGCCGGGACTCCAGCTCCTACAATGAGCAGTTCTTC. Its translation is CASSRDSSSYNEQFF.

This clone was detected once. The chain uses TRBV4-3 and TRBJ2-5, with D perhaps TRBD2 (5 bases). Trimming took 0 bases from V and 3 from J, leaving 14 bases between them. Germline V gene lookup returns CDR1 LGHNA and CDR2 YSLEER. CDR3 length: 16 residues. The CDR3 nucleotides are TGCGCCAGCAGCCAAGATACGCGGGCGTTCAAAGAGACCCAGTACTTC. This gives the protein CASSQDTRAFKETQYF.

This clone was seen only a few times. The V and J genes are TRBV28 and TRBJ2-1; 12 nucleotides align to TRBD2. V was pared by 2 bases and J by 16 bases, with 12 bases of the junction left unmatched. The CDR3 length is 15 residues. Germline lookup yields CDR1 MDHEN and CDR2 SYDVKM. The CDR3 nucleotides are TGTGCCAGCAGTTTAGAGACTAGCGGGAGCCCTGCTGAATTCTTC. It yields the protein CASSLETSGSPAEFF.

This chain links TRBV4-3 with TRBJ2-2; 10 bases are shared with TRBD1. The CDR3 loop spans 14 amino acids. V lost 11 bases to trimming and J lost 4 bases; unmatched junction nucleotides: 7. Per the germline V gene, CDR1 is LGHNA and CDR2 is YSLEER. As DNA, the CDR3 is TGCGCCTCCAAGACAGGGGGCGGCACCGGGGAGCTGTTTTTT. Its protein product is CASKTGGGTGELFF.

The CDR3 nucleotides are TGCGCCAGCAGCCCCCCAACCAGGCCGAACACTGAAGCTTTCTTT. Protein: CASSPPTRPNTEAFF. V gene TRBV4-1 combines with J gene TRBJ1-1; no reliable D call. Germline V gene data show CDR1 as MGHRA and CDR2 as YSYEKL. V lost 4 bases to trimming and J lost 1 base, with 13 bases between them. The CDR3 is 15 residues long.

The gene calls are TRBV7-3 and TRBJ2-7, with D perhaps TRBD1 (5 bases). The CDR3 covers 14 residues. CDR1 SGHTA and CDR2 FQGTGA come from the germline V gene. Trimming stripped 1 base from V and 5 bases from J, with 12 bases between. The CDR3 region has the DNA TGTGCCAGCAGCTTAAGCGCAGGGTCGCACGAGCAGTACTTC. This translates into CASSLSAGSHEQYF.

This chain joins TRBV5-1 and TRBJ2-2; unclear D gene. CDR3 length equals 14 residues. Trimming cost V 2 bases and J 5 bases, with 10 bases left between them. In germline, CDR1 is SGHRS, CDR2 YFSETQ. CDR3 sequence (DNA): TGCGCCAGCAGCTTACCTGCCGAGACCGGGGAGCTGTTTTTT. It translates to CASSLPAETGELFF.

The V call is TRBV18, the J call TRBJ1-2; a possible D gene is TRBD1 (5 bases). Trimming took 0 bases from V and 4 from J, leaving 15 bases between them. In germline, CDR1 is KGHSH, CDR2 LQKENI. This CDR3 has 16 residues. CDR3 residues: CASSPPGQAIIYGYTF. For the CDR3, the DNA is TGTGCCAGCTCACCACCGGGGCAGGCGATTATCTATGGCTACACCTTC.

This clone occurred once. The genes are TRBV29-1 and TRBJ1-2; 7 bases are a match to TRBD1. With 0 bases clipped from V and 6 bases from J, the junction kept 10 bases outside the gene matches. The germline CDR1 and CDR2 sequences are SQVTM and ANQGSEA. The CDR3 sequence is 15 residues long. In DNA, the CDR3 is TGCAGCGTTGAAGATAGGGGGACAGCTTTAGATGGCTACACCTTC. It codes for CSVEDRGTALDGYTF.

This clone was seen only a few times. This sequence joins TRBV5-1 and TRBJ2-2; D not certain. The length of the CDR3 is 13 residues. Trimming pared 8 bases from V and 3 bases from J, leaving 11 bases between. The V gene's germline CDR1 is SGHRS and CDR2 YFSETQ. The CDR3 region is CASSYLDTGELFF. The CDR3, as DNA: TGCGCCAGTAGTTACTTGGACACCGGGGAGCTGTTTTTT.

The V call is TRBV5-1, the J call TRBJ2-4; weak D call: TRBD2 (5 bases). The germline V gene has CDR1 SGHRS and CDR2 YFSETQ. Trimming shortened V by 3 bases and J by 11 bases, and 15 bases separated the two germline ends. The CDR3 has 13 residues. CDR3 DNA sequence: TGCGCCAGCAGCTCCGGACTGCAGGAGCTTCAGTACTTC. This encodes CASSSGLQELQYF.

J is TRBJ2-5 and V is TRBV5-1; 7 bases align to TRBD1. The CDR3 contains 14 residues. The V gene end was trimmed by 4 bases and the J gene end by 5 bases; junction bases not matched to a gene: 8. The V gene's germline CDR1 is SGHRS and CDR2 YFSETQ. CDR3 sequence reads: CASSPGGPSETQYF. The DNA of the CDR3 is TGCGCCAGCAGCCCAGGGGGTCCTTCGGAGACCCAGTACTTC. Full variable domain (missing parts from reference TRBV5-1 and TRBJ2-5): KAGVTQTPRYLIKTRGQQVTLSCSPISGHRSVSWYQQTPGQGLQFLFEYFSETQRNKGNFPGRFSGRQFSNSRSEMNVSTLELGDSALYLCASSPGGPSETQYFGPGTRLLVL.